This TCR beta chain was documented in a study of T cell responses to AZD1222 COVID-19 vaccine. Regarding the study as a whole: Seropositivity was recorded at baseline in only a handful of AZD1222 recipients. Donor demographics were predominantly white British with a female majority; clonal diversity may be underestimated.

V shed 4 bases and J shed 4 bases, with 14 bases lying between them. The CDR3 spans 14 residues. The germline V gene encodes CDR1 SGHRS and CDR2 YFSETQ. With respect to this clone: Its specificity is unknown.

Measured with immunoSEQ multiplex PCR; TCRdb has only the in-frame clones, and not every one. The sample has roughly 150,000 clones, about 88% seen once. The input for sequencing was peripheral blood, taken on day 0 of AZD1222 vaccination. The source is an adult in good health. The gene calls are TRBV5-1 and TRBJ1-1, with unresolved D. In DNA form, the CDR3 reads TGCGCCAGCAGCAGCGGCCACCCCGCCACTGAAGCTTTCTTT. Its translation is CASSSGHPATEAFF.